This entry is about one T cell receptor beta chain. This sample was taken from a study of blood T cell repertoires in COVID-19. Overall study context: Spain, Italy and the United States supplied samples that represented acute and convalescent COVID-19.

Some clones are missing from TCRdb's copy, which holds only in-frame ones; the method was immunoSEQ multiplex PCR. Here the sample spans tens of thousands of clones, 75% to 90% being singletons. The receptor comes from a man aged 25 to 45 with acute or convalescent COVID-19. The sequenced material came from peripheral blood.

The CDR3 sequence: CASSSIGQYNSPLHF. The CDR3 DNA is TGCGCCAGCAGCTCCATAGGACAGTATAATTCACCCCTCCACTTT. The V and J genes are TRBV5-1 and TRBJ1-6, with D perhaps matching TRBD1 (6 bases). The CDR3 spans 15 residues. V dropped 3 bases and J dropped 4 bases, with 11 bases sitting between them. The germline V gene has CDR1 SGHRS and CDR2 YFSETQ.